This T cell receptor (beta chain) is drawn from a study of CD8 T cells in ankylosing spondylitis. Points from the study as a whole: Disease-associated clones were CD8+ and fairly uncommon in peripheral blood. Within matched ankylosing spondylitis synovial fluid, disease-linked clones were reportedly significantly enriched. A motif in TCR beta, a set of fewer than ten highly homologous variants, appeared characteristic of ankylosing spondylitis blood.

This clonotype was seen ten or more times. What it binds is not known. As the method for making TCR beta libraries, quantitative 5'-RACE with molecular barcodes was used. TCRdb itself ran the 5' RACE reads through MiXCR, one entry per CDR3 protein. This repertoire shows hundreds of thousands of distinct CDR3 sequences, 17% found once; its top ten account for approximately 0.93%. The CDR3 loop spans 14 amino acids. V dropped 3 bases and J dropped 3; count of bases not matched to a gene: 4. Sequencing used blood, either unsorted or a sorted T cell fraction (not recorded which). The receptor was isolated from a male donor with ankylosing spondylitis. The chain recombines TRBV12-3 or TRBV12-4 with TRBJ2-7; 8 bases align to TRBD2. CDR3 loop: CASSFNSGNYEQYF. Written as DNA, the CDR3 is TGTGCCAGCAGTTTTAATAGCGGGAACTACGAGCAGTACTTC.